A single sample gave rise to the 15 T cell receptor beta chains below, sequenced in a study of blood T cell repertoires in COVID-19. Libraries were prepared by immunoSEQ multiplex PCR; TCRdb keeps only in-frame clonotypes and omits some of them. This sample carries 200,000 to 250,000 clones, 87% of them seen once, and the ten largest clones take roughly 12%. Input material: peripheral blood. The receptors shown here come from a woman between 18 and 30 years old who had recovered from COVID-19.

This clone has only one observation. CDR3 coding DNA: TGTGCCAGCAGCGTCGTGTACAATGAGCAGTTCTTC. Translating it yields CASSVVYNEQFF. The gene calls are TRBV5-4 and TRBJ2-1; D remains unclear. Germline V lookup: CDR1 SGHNT, CDR2 YYREEE (reference sequence). The CDR3 spans 12 residues. Trimming left V 4 bases short and J 4 bases short, with 6 bases between.

This chain joins TRBV29-1 and TRBJ2-7; 7 nucleotides align to TRBD1. The CDR3 consists of 13 residues. The V gene end was trimmed by 6 bases and the J gene end by 1 base; junction bases not matched to a gene: 6. CDR1 is SQVTM and CDR2 is ANQGSEA in the germline V gene. The CDR3 sequence is CSVNTGQSYEQYF. The DNA of the CDR3 is TGCAGCGTAAACACGGGACAGTCCTACGAGCAGTACTTC.

The chain links TRBV5-1 to TRBJ2-7, with D possibly being TRBD2 (5 bases). The CDR3 sequence is 12 residues long. Trimming left V 5 bases short and J 5 bases short, with 11 bases between. Germline CDR1 and CDR2: SGHRS and YFSETQ. CDR3 bases: TGCGCCAGCAGGCGAGCGGAGGACGAGCAGTACTTC. It specifies CASRRAEDEQYF.

V usage is TRBV7-9 and J usage is TRBJ1-2; D call uncertain. There are 14 residues in the CDR3. The germline gives CDR1 SEHNR, CDR2 FQNEAQ (reference sequence). V was shortened by 5 bases and J by 8 bases, with 18 bases between the two germline ends. CDR3 in DNA: TGTGCCAGCAGCCCTAGAGGTCCGCCGGGGGGCTACACCTTC. Translation: CASSPRGPPGGYTF.

V gene TRBV13 combines with J gene TRBJ2-7, with D perhaps TRBD1 (6 bases). The V and J ends lost 5 bases and 4 bases respectively, with 12 bases between them. The CDR3 covers 13 residues. Germline V gives CDR1 PRHDT, CDR2 FYEKMQ (reference sequence). CDR3 nucleotides: TGTGCCAGCAGCATCGTGGACAGTTACGAGCAGTACTTC. Its protein product is CASSIVDSYEQYF.

The rearrangement links TRBV5-6 to TRBJ2-7; 7 nucleotides match TRBD1. CDR3 length: 15 amino acids. V lost 3 bases and J lost 0; bases outside the gene matches: 6. In germline, CDR1 is SGHDT, CDR2 YYEEEE. CDR3 amino acids: CASSSDHRGSYEQYF. The CDR3 DNA is TGTGCCAGCAGCTCCGATCACAGGGGCTCCTACGAGCAGTACTTC.

This clone was seen just once. This chain connects TRBV20-1 to TRBJ1-2; D not certain. CDR1 is DFQATT, CDR2 SNEGSKA, per germline (reference sequence). The germline V and J ends were trimmed by 3 bases and 6 bases, with 8 bases remaining between them. CDR3 length equals 11 residues. For the CDR3, the DNA is TGCAGTGCTAGTCTACGGGATGGCTACACCTTC. Protein sequence: CSASLRDGYTF.

Here the CDR3 reads CASSPRTSGGRSYEQYF. CDR3 nucleotides: TGTGCCAGCAGCCCCCGGACTAGCGGCGGGAGGTCCTACGAGCAGTACTTC. The gene calls are TRBV9 and TRBJ2-7; 10 bases map to TRBD2. The V and J ends lost 4 bases and 1 base, in that order; junction bases with no gene match: 11. The CDR3 sequence is 17 residues long. The germline CDR1 and CDR2 sequences are SGDLS and YYNGEE. Variable domain in full (rest from reference TRBV9 and TRBJ2-7): DSGVTQTPKHLITATGQRVTLRCSPRSGDLSVYWYQQSLDQGLQFLIQYYNGEERAKGNILERFSAQQFPDLHSELNLSSLELGDSALYFCASSPRTSGGRSYEQYFGPGTRLTVT.

The chain uses TRBV6-6 and TRBJ2-1; 8 positions agree with TRBD2. Germline CDR1 MNHNY, CDR2 SVGAGI (reference sequence). V trimming: 0 bases; J trimming: 7 bases; junction bases outside the gene matches: 8. The CDR3 spans 16 residues. For the CDR3, the DNA is TGTGCCAGCAGTTACTCGAGTTCTCTAGCGGGTAATGAGCAGTTCTTC. This encodes CASSYSSSLAGNEQFF.

The J gene is TRBJ1-4, the V gene TRBV29-1; D call uncertain. With 5 bases removed from V and 0 bases from J, the gap between germline ends came to 10 bases. Per the germline V gene, CDR1 is SQVTM and CDR2 is ANQGSEA. The CDR3 sequence is 14 residues long. In DNA, the CDR3 is TGCAGCGTTCCGGGTGGCACAACTAATGAAAAACTGTTTTTT. Protein sequence: CSVPGGTTNEKLFF.

This sequence joins TRBV30 and TRBJ1-6; no reliable D call. Trimming shortened V by 0 bases and J by 8 bases, and 8 bases separated the two germline ends. The CDR3 length is 13 residues. CDR1 GTSNPN and CDR2 SVGIG come from the germline V gene (reference sequence). The CDR3 sequence: CAWSVQSYSPLHF. The CDR3 DNA reads as TGTGCCTGGAGTGTCCAGTCTTATTCACCCCTCCACTTT.

The chain combines TRBV18 with TRBJ2-5; D not certain. Deletions cut 1 base from V and 1 base from J, with 10 bases between. The germline CDR1 and CDR2 sequences are KGHSH and LQKENI. CDR3 length equals 15 residues. CDR3 residues: CASSPRSVAQETQYF. Written as DNA, the CDR3 is TGTGCCAGCTCACCACGGTCCGTAGCCCAAGAGACCCAGTACTTC.

The J gene is TRBJ1-1, the V gene TRBV19; 8 nucleotides align to TRBD1. Germline V lookup: CDR1 LNHDA, CDR2 SQIVND (reference sequence). V trimming: 4 bases; J trimming: 0 bases; junction bases outside the gene matches: 7. The CDR3 runs 16 residues. The CDR3 DNA reads TGTGCCAGTAGTACCGGACAGGGACTGATGAACACTGAAGCTTTCTTT. Protein sequence: CASSTGQGLMNTEAFF.

The chain carries TRBV7-2 and TRBJ2-7; D perhaps matches TRBD1 (5 bases). V shed 2 bases and J shed 3 bases, with 11 bases lying between them. CDR1 and CDR2 (germline): SGHTA, FQGNSA. This CDR3 has 14 amino acids. The CDR3 nucleotides read TGTGCCAGCAGCTTAATGGGGCGCAACTACGAGCAGTACTTC. It yields the protein CASSLMGRNYEQYF.

This chain joins TRBV9 and TRBJ1-1; TRBD1 aligns across 7 bases. Germline CDR1 and CDR2: SGDLS and YYNGEE. J was trimmed by 6 bases and V by 0 bases; bases with no gene match: 11. The CDR3 loop spans 16 amino acids. The CDR3 here is CASSVAARGQGAEAFF. DNA of the CDR3: TGTGCCAGCAGCGTAGCCGCCCGGGGGCAGGGGGCTGAAGCTTTCTTT.